These 13 T cell receptor beta chains came from one sample sequenced in a study of T-cell reconstitution after alpha-beta-depleted transplantation in children. For TCRbeta, the library was prepared with unique molecular identifiers. TCRdb itself ran the PCR reads through MiXCR, one entry per CDR3 protein. The sample records 200,000 to 250,000 distinct CDR3 sequences, over 20% being singletons. The sequencing here drew on PBMCs, taken before TCRalphabeta/CD19-depleted stem cell transplant. These receptors were collected from a girl aged 2 to 9 with Fanconi anemia, due to receive a stem cell transplant.

This clonotype occurred many times. The rearrangement links TRBV10-3 to TRBJ2-1, with 10 bases lining up with TRBD1. CDR1 is ENHRY, CDR2 SYGVKD, per germline. V was pared by 6 bases and J by 7 bases, with 9 bases of the junction left unmatched. The CDR3 has 15 amino acids. The CDR3 sequence: CAISPGTGAGNEQFF. The CDR3, as DNA: TGTGCCATCAGCCCGGGGACAGGGGCTGGGAATGAGCAGTTCTTC.

The table lists this clonotype with many counts. This chain connects TRBV12-3 or TRBV12-4 to TRBJ2-7; the D gene is possibly TRBD1 (5 bases). The CDR3 totals 14 residues. The germline V and J ends were trimmed by 3 bases and 1 base, with 10 bases remaining between them. The CDR3 loop reads CASSFRQLSYEQYF. The CDR3, as DNA: TGTGCCAGCAGTTTTAGACAGCTTTCCTACGAGCAGTACTTC.

This clonotype has at least ten counts. The gene calls are TRBV13 and TRBJ2-7; 8 bases agree with TRBD2. Germline-derived CDR1 and CDR2 are PRHDT and FYEKMQ (reference sequence). This CDR3 has 16 residues. J lost 0 bases, V lost 0 bases, and 4 bases had no gene match. The CDR3 loop reads CASSLGRTSRSYEQYF. CDR3 sequence (DNA): TGTGCCAGCAGCTTAGGCAGGACTAGCCGCTCCTACGAGCAGTACTTC.

This clonotype was detected only a few times. The J gene is TRBJ1-6, the V gene TRBV13; unclear D gene. V was pared by 3 bases and J by 7 bases, with 7 bases between. The CDR3 is made up of 13 amino acids. The V gene's germline CDR1 is PRHDT and CDR2 FYEKMQ (reference sequence). As DNA, the CDR3 is TGTGCCAGCAGCTTTTTAAGGAATTCACCCCTCCACTTT. Translating gives CASSFLRNSPLHF.

The sample holds many counts of this clonotype. The V and J genes are TRBV28 and TRBJ2-3; unclear D gene. CDR3 length: 13 residues. From germline, CDR1 is MDHEN and CDR2 SYDVKM. CDR3: CGISMGWESTQYF. CDR3 nucleotide sequence: TGTGGTATCTCAATGGGTTGGGAAAGTACGCAGTATTTT.

V is TRBV20-1 and J is TRBJ2-7; a weak D match, TRBD1 (5 bases). V was clipped by 2 bases and J by 6 bases, with 14 bases between them. The CDR3 consists of 13 residues. CDR1 is DFQATT, CDR2 SNEGSKA, per germline (reference sequence). The CDR3 DNA is TGCAGTGCTAGACCCACAGGTACCGGCGAGCAGTACTTC. Amino acid sequence: CSARPTGTGEQYF.

This clonotype was found many times. This sequence joins TRBV20-1 and TRBJ1-4; no clear D gene. In germline, CDR1 is DFQATT, CDR2 SNEGSKA (reference sequence). The CDR3 totals 12 residues. V lost 2 bases to trimming and J lost 5 bases, with 6 bases between them. DNA for the CDR3: TGCAGTGCTAGACGCGGGAATGAAAAACTGTTTTTT. Translating it yields CSARRGNEKLFF.

The table lists this clonotype with a few counts. The chain couples TRBV5-1 to TRBJ2-7; the D gene is possibly TRBD1 (5 bases). Trimming took off 8 bases at V and 2 bases at J, with 14 bases between the two ends. Germline V gene lookup returns CDR1 SGHRS and CDR2 YFSETQ. The CDR3 runs to 13 residues. CDR3 bases: TGCGCCAGTCGACGAGGACAAACCTACGAGCAGTACTTC. It encodes CASRRGQTYEQYF.

This clonotype has ten or more counts. V usage is TRBV12-3 or TRBV12-4 and J usage is TRBJ2-4, with a possible D match to TRBD2 (6 bases). The V gene lost 2 bases and the J gene lost 7 bases, with 12 bases spanning the gap. CDR3 length: 14 amino acids. The CDR3, as DNA: TGTGCCAGCAGTTTAATGCTAGCGATGAACATTCAGTACTTC. This translates into CASSLMLAMNIQYF.

This clonotype has a handful of counts. The J gene is TRBJ2-2, the V gene TRBV27; 11 nucleotides agree with TRBD2. V lost 2 bases and J lost 7; bases outside the gene matches: 0. Germline-derived CDR1 and CDR2 are MNHEY and SMNVEV (reference sequence). The CDR3 runs 14 residues. The CDR3 nucleotides are TGTGCCAGCAGTTTACTAGCGGGAGGCGGGGAGCTGTTTTTT. It specifies CASSLLAGGGELFF.

This clonotype was picked up many times. The CDR3 DNA sequence: TGCAGTGCTTCCGGAGGGATATACAATGAGCAGTTCTTC. Its translation: CSASGGIYNEQFF. This chain connects TRBV20-1 to TRBJ2-1, with D maybe TRBD2 (6 bases). Trimming stripped 5 bases from V and 4 bases from J, with 12 bases between. Germline CDR1 reads DFQATT; CDR2 reads SNEGSKA (reference sequence). CDR3 length: 13 amino acids.

The chain links TRBV18 to TRBJ2-7, with 8 bases that match TRBD1. In germline, CDR1 is KGHSH, CDR2 LQKENI. This CDR3 region has 21 residues. Losses at the gene ends were 3 bases for V and 1 base for J; bases not matched to a gene: 23. CDR3 protein: CASSPKDRESHSVRESYEQYF. DNA of the CDR3: TGTGCCAGCTCACCCAAGGACAGGGAGAGTCATAGTGTTCGAGAATCCTACGAGCAGTACTTC.

In its sample, this clonotype was seen many times. The chain employs TRBV7-2 and TRBJ2-1; D is unclear. This CDR3 has 15 residues. V lost 7 bases and J lost 0, with 13 bases in between. The V gene's germline CDR1 is SGHTA and CDR2 FQGNSA. The CDR3 DNA follows: TGTGCCAGCATGAACTCGGAGAGCTCCTACAATGAGCAGTTCTTC. Encoded protein: CASMNSESSYNEQFF. Complete variable domain (other parts from reference TRBV7-2 and TRBJ2-1): GAGVSQSPSNKVTEKGKDVELRCDPISGHTALYWYRQSLGQGLEFLIYFQGNSAPDKSGLPSDRFSAERTGGSVSTLTIQRTQQEDSAVYLCASMNSESSYNEQFFGPGTRLTVL.